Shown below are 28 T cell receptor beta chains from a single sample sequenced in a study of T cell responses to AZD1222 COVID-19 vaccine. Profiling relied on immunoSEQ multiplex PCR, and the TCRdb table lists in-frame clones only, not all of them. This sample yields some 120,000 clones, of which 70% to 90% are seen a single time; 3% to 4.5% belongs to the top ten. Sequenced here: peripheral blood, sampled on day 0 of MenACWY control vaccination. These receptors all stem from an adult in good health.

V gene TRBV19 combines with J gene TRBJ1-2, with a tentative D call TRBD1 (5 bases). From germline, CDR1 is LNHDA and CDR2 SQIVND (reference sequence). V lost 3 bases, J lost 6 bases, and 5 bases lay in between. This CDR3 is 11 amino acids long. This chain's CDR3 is CASSMGDGYTF. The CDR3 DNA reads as TGTGCCAGTAGTATGGGGGATGGCTACACCTTC.

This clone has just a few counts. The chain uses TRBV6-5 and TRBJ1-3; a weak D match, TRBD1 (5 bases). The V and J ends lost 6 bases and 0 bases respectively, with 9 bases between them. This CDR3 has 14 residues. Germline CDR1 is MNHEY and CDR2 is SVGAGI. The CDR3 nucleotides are TGTGCCAGCAGGCATCAGGGCTCTGGAAACACCATATATTTT. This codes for CASRHQGSGNTIYF.

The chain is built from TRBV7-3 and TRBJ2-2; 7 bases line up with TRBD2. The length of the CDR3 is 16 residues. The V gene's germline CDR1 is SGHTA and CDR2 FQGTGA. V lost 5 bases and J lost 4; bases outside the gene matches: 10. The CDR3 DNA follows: TGTGCCAGCAGCACGCCGACTAGCTTGGGCACCGGGGAGCTGTTTTTT. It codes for CASSTPTSLGTGELFF.

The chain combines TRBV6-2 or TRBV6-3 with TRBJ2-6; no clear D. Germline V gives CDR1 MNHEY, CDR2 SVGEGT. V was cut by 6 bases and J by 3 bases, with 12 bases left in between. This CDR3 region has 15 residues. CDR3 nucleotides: TGTGCCAGCAGCCTATTAGGGTATGGGGCCAACGTCCTGACTTTC. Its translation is CASSLLGYGANVLTF.

CDR3 DNA sequence: TGTGCCATCAGTGTCGATGGGAGGACCTACGAGCAGTACTTC. Residues: CAISVDGRTYEQYF. The chain has TRBV10-3 and TRBJ2-7, with TRBD2 as a possible D gene (6 bases). Trimming removed 4 bases from V and 2 bases from J, with 12 bases in between. Germline CDR1 reads ENHRY; CDR2 reads SYGVKD. The CDR3 sequence is 14 residues long.

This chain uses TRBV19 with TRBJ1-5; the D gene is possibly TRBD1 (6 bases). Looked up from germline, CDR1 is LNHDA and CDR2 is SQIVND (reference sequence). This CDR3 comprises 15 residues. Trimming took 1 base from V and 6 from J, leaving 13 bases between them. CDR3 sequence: CASSIGRGGGQPQHF. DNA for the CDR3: TGTGCCAGTAGTATAGGCAGGGGAGGAGGTCAGCCCCAGCATTTT.

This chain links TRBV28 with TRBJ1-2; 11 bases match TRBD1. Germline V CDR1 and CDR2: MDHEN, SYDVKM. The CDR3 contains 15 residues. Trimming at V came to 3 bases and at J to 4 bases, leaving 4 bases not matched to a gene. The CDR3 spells CASSFGTGGTYGYTF. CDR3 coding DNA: TGTGCCAGCAGTTTCGGGACAGGGGGAACCTATGGCTACACCTTC.

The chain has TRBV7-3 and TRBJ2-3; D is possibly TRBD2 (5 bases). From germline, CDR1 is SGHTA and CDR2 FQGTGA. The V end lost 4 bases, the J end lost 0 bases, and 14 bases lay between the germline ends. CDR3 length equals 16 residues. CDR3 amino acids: CASSSGVDGSTDTQYF. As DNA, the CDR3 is TGTGCCAGCAGCTCCGGGGTGGACGGAAGCACAGATACGCAGTATTTT.

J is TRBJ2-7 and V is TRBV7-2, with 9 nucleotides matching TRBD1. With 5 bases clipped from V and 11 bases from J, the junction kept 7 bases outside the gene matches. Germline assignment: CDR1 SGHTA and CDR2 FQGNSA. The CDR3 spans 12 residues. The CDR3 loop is CASSNMRDREYF. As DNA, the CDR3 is TGTGCCAGCAGCAACATGAGGGACAGGGAGTACTTC.

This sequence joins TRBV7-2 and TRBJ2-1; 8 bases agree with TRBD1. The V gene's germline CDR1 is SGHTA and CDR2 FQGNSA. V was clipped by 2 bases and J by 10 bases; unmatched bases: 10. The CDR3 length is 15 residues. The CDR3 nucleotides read TGTGCCAGCAGCTTACGACAGGGGACCCCAGGGGAGCAGTTCTTC. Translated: CASSLRQGTPGEQFF.

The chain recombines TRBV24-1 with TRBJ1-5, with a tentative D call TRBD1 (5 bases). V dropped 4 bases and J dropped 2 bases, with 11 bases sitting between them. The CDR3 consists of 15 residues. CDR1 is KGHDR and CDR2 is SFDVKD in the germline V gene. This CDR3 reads CATSDPRGGNQPQHF. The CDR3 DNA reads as TGTGCCACCAGTGACCCGAGAGGGGGCAATCAGCCCCAGCATTTT.

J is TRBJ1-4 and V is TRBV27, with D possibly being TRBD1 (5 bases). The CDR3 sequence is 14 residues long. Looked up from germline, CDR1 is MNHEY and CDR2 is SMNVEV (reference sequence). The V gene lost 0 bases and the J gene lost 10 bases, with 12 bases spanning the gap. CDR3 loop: CASSLSGVSGKLFF. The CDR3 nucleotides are TGTGCCAGCAGTTTATCAGGGGTTAGCGGAAAACTGTTTTTT.

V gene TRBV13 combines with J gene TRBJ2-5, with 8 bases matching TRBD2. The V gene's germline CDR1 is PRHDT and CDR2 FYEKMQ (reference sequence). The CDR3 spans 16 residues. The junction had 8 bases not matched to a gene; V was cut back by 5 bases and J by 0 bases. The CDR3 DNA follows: TGTGCCAGCAGCCAACTCGGGGGGGGCTACCAAGAGACCCAGTACTTC. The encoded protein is CASSQLGGGYQETQYF.

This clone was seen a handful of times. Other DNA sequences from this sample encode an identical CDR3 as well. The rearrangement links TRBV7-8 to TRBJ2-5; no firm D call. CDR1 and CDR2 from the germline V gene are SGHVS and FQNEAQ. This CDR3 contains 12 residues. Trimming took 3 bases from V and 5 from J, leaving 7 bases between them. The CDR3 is CASSFNRETQYF. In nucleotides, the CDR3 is TGTGCCAGCAGCTTCAATAGGGAGACCCAGTACTTC.

CDR3 sequence (DNA): TGCGCCAGCAGCCAAGTCTCTGGCAGGGGGCCGGGAGATACGCAGTATTTT. It yields the protein CASSQVSGRGPGDTQYF. The V gene is TRBV4-1, the J gene TRBJ2-3; 8 bases map to TRBD1. Germline trimming cut 1 base from V and 5 bases from J; bases unmatched to any gene: 11. CDR3 length equals 17 residues. Germline CDR1 reads MGHRA; CDR2 reads YSYEKL.

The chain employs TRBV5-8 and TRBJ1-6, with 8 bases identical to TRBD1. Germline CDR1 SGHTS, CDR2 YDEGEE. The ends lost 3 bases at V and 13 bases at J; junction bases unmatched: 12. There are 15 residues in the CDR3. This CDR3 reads CASSSWDRSGGPLHF. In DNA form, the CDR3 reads TGTGCCAGCAGCTCATGGGACAGGTCGGGCGGGCCCCTCCACTTT.

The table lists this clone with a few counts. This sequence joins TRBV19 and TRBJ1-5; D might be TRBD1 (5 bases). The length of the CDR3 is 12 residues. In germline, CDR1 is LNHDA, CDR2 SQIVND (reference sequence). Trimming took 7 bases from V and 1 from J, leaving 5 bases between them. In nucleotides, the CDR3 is TGTGCCAGTAAGGGGAGCAATCAGCCCCAGCATTTT. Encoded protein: CASKGSNQPQHF.

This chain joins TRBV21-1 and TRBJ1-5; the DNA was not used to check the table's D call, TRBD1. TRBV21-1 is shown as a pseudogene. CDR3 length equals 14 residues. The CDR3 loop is CASSRYRGRQPQHF. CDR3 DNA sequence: TGTGCCAGCAGCAGGTACAGGGGCAGGCAGCCCCAGCATTTT.

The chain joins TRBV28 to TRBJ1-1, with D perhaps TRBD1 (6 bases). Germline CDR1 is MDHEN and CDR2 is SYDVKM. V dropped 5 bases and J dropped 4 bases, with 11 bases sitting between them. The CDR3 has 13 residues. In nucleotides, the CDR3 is TGTGCCAGCAGTCCCAGGGGTTCCACTGAAGCTTTCTTT. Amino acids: CASSPRGSTEAFF.

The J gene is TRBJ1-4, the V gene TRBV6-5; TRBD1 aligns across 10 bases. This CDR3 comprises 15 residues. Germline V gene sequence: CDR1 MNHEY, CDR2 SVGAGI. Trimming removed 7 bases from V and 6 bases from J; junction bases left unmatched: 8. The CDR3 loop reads CASKVAGTGDEKLFF. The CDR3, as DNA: TGTGCCAGCAAGGTCGCCGGGACAGGGGATGAAAAACTGTTTTTT.

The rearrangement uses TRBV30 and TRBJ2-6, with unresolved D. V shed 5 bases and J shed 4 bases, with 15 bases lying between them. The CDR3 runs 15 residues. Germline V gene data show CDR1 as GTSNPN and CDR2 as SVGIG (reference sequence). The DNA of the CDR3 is TGTGCCTGGTATCCCGGGCCCCCGGGGGCCAACGTCCTGACTTTC. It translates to CAWYPGPPGANVLTF.

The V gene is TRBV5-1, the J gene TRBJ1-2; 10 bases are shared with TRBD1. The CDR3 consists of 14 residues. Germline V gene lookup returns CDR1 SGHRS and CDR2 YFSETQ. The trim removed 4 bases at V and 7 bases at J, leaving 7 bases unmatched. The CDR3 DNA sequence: TGCGCCAGCAGCCCTTCGACAGGGGGCAGTGGCTACACCTTC. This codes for CASSPSTGGSGYTF.

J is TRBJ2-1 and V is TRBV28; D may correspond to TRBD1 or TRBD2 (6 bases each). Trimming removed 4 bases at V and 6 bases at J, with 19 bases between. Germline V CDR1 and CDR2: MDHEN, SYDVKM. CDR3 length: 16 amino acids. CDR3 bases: TGTGCCAGCAGTTGGAGGAGCCAGTGGGGGGCCAATGAGCAGTTCTTC. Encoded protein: CASSWRSQWGANEQFF.

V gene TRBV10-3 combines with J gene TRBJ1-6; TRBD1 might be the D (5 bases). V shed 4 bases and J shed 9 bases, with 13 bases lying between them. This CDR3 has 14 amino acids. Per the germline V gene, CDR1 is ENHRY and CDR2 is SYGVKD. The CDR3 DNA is TGTGCCATCAGTGCAGGGCGCGATGGTTCACCCCTCCACTTT. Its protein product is CAISAGRDGSPLHF.

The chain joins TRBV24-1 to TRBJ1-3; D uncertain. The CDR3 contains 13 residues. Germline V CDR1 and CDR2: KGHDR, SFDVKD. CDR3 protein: CAPKPSSGNTIYF. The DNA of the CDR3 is TGTGCACCCAAACCTTCCTCTGGAAACACCATATATTTT.

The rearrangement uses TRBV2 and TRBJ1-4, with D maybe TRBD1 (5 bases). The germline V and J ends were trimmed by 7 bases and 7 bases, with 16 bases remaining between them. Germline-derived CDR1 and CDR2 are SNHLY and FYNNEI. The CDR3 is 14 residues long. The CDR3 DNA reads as TGTGCCAGCATGGTCGGGGCCTCCACTGAAAAACTGTTTTTT. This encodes CASMVGASTEKLFF.

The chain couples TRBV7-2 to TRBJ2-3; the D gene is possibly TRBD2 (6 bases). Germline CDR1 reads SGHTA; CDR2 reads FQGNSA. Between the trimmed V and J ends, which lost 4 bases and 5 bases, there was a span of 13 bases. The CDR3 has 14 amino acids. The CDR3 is CASSSVTSLDTQYF. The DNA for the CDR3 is TGTGCCAGCAGCTCCGTCACTAGCCTAGATACGCAGTATTTT.

The CDR3 DNA follows: TGTGCCAGCAGTCTTGTAAACAGGGAACATGGCTACACCTTC. Its translation: CASSLVNREHGYTF. The chain combines TRBV6-6 with TRBJ1-2, with D perhaps matching TRBD1 (6 bases). Deletions cut 5 bases from V and 6 bases from J, with 16 bases between. CDR1 MNHNY and CDR2 SVGAGI come from the germline V gene (reference sequence). CDR3 length: 14 amino acids.